The next 21 T cell receptor beta chains were all read from a single sample in a study of Ad26.COV2.S vaccination and SARS-CoV-2 variants. The data were produced by immunoSEQ multiplex PCR, yet TCRdb's version contains in-frame clones alone and is incomplete. The data contain 350,000 to 500,000 clones, about 90% of them singletons. The treatment: some 20 received Ad26.COV2.S at low or high dose, single or two shots; 5 received placebo; per-sample allocation not given. The study sampled participants on day 63 after the first vaccine or placebo injection. Sequences were derived from peripheral blood, sampled in a trial of Ad26.COV2.S vaccine versus placebo. These receptors were obtained from a person between 18 and 65 years old who received the Ad26.COV2.S COVID-19 vaccine or a placebo.

Concerning this clone itself: Other nucleotide sequences from this sample produce the same CDR3. V and J are TRBV5-1 and TRBJ1-2; 10 nucleotides agree with TRBD1. The ends lost 0 bases at V and 5 bases at J; junction bases unmatched: 1. Germline CDR1 is SGHRS and CDR2 is YFSETQ. The CDR3 has 14 amino acids. The CDR3 DNA follows: TGCGCCAGCAGCTTGGGGACAGGGGGTTATGGCTACACCTTC. Protein product: CASSLGTGGYGYTF.

This chain joins TRBV6-2 or TRBV6-3 and TRBJ2-7; D is uncertain. Trimming stripped 5 bases from V and 10 bases from J, with 12 bases between. The CDR3 has 11 amino acids. Germline CDR1 reads MNHEY; CDR2 reads SVGEGT. The CDR3 sequence: CASSHTDFQYF. In DNA, the CDR3 is TGTGCCAGCAGTCACACCGACTTCCAGTACTTC.

This clone was seen just once. The chain carries TRBV29-1 and TRBJ2-3, with D perhaps matching TRBD2 (6 bases). Trimming took off 5 bases at V and 0 bases at J, with 12 bases between the two ends. From germline, CDR1 is SQVTM and CDR2 ANQGSEA. The CDR3 has 14 residues. In DNA form, the CDR3 reads TGCAGCGTTAAAGGGACTTATAGCACAGATACGCAGTATTTT. It encodes CSVKGTYSTDTQYF.

The gene calls are TRBV11-2 and TRBJ1-2, with 8 bases that match TRBD1. The CDR3 extends over 15 amino acids. Germline V CDR1 and CDR2: SGHAT, FQNNGV. J was trimmed by 8 bases and V by 3 bases; bases with no gene match: 11. CDR3 nucleotide sequence: TGTGCCAGCAGCTTCGGGTTGCAGGGGGCTCTCGGCTACACCTTC. This encodes CASSFGLQGALGYTF.

The chain couples TRBV10-3 to TRBJ2-1, with D possibly matching TRBD2 (5 bases). Germline assignment: CDR1 ENHRY and CDR2 SYGVKD. This CDR3 has 16 residues. V was pared by 3 bases and J by 0 bases, with 12 bases between. CDR3 protein: CAISDLAGSSYNEQFF. CDR3 nucleotide sequence: TGTGCCATCAGTGACCTAGCCGGCAGCTCCTACAATGAGCAGTTCTTC.

This sequence joins TRBV29-1 and TRBJ1-2, with TRBD1 matching over 7 bases. Germline assignment: CDR1 SQVTM and CDR2 ANQGSEA. J gave up 5 bases and V 6 bases, and 6 bases lay outside the gene matches. The length of the CDR3 is 12 residues. The CDR3 DNA follows: TGCAGCGTGGGGCGACAGGGATATGGCTACACCTTC. Protein sequence: CSVGRQGYGYTF.

The chain links TRBV6-4 to TRBJ2-1; unclear D gene. CDR1 and CDR2 from the germline V gene are MRHNA and SNTAGT. The CDR3 runs to 12 residues. The V end lost 6 bases, the J end lost 4 bases, and 7 bases lay between the germline ends. CDR3 bases: TGTGCCAGCAGGGACGCATACAATGAGCAGTTCTTC. Protein sequence: CASRDAYNEQFF.

Turning to this clone: Additional DNA sequences in this sample encode the identical CDR3. The rearrangement links TRBV7-9 to TRBJ2-7; the D is unclear. Trimming removed 5 bases from V and 3 bases from J, with 5 bases in between. Germline CDR1 SEHNR, CDR2 FQNEAQ (reference sequence). The CDR3 loop spans 11 amino acids. The CDR3 is CASSADYEQYF. The CDR3 nucleotides are TGTGCCAGCAGCGCGGACTACGAGCAGTACTTC.

The chain recombines TRBV7-2 with TRBJ1-6; D is unclear. In germline, CDR1 is SGHTA, CDR2 FQGNSA. V gave up 1 base and J gave up 10 bases, with 11 bases separating them. The CDR3 is 14 residues long. The CDR3 DNA is TGTGCCAGCAGCTTAGAGTTGGGGAACTCACCCCTCCACTTT. Its translation: CASSLELGNSPLHF.

The V call is TRBV24-1, the J call TRBJ2-2; maybe TRBD2 (7 bases). Germline lookup yields CDR1 KGHDR and CDR2 SFDVKD. The V and J ends lost 3 bases and 1 base respectively, with 14 bases between them. This CDR3 spans 17 amino acids. CDR3 nucleotides: TGTGCCACCAGTGATATAGGACTAGGGGGGAACACCGGGGAGCTGTTTTTT. It yields the protein CATSDIGLGGNTGELFF.

This clone appeared a few times. The chain is built from TRBV9 and TRBJ2-3; D not certain. The CDR3 loop spans 13 amino acids. Germline lookup yields CDR1 SGDLS and CDR2 YYNGEE. V gave up 0 bases and J gave up 3 bases, with 5 bases separating them. The CDR3 DNA follows: TGTGCCAGCAGCGTAGAGGTGACAGATACGCAGTATTTT. Protein sequence: CASSVEVTDTQYF.

CDR3 amino acids: CATSDRKRVSYNEQFF. The DNA of the CDR3 is TGTGCCACCAGTGATCGAAAGCGGGTCTCCTACAATGAGCAGTTCTTC. The chain links TRBV24-1 to TRBJ2-1, with D maybe TRBD2 (6 bases). Germline loops: CDR1 KGHDR, CDR2 SFDVKD. The CDR3 spans 16 residues. V gave up 3 bases and J gave up 0 bases, with 11 bases separating them.

The V and J genes are TRBV10-1 and TRBJ1-5; D may be TRBD1 (6 bases). The V gene lost 6 bases and the J gene lost 0 bases, with 12 bases spanning the gap. The CDR3 extends over 15 amino acids. CDR1 and CDR2 (germline): WNHNN, SYGVQD (reference sequence). The CDR3 DNA sequence: TGCGCCAGCAGACCTCAGGGGAGTAGCAATCAGCCCCAGCATTTT. It encodes CASRPQGSSNQPQHF.

The CDR3 here is CASSFGRGRKGEQYF. Here the CDR3 DNA reads TGTGCCAGCAGTTTCGGCAGGGGGCGCAAGGGCGAGCAGTACTTC. V usage is TRBV27 and J usage is TRBJ2-7, with 8 bases lining up with TRBD1. CDR3 size: 15 residues. V shed 3 bases and J 6 bases; nucleotides not matched to a gene: 10. Germline V gives CDR1 MNHEY, CDR2 SMNVEV (reference sequence).

The chain links TRBV6-2 or TRBV6-3 to TRBJ2-2, with a tentative D call TRBD2 (5 bases). V shed 0 bases and J shed 6 bases, with 14 bases lying between them. The CDR3 totals 16 residues. Germline lookup yields CDR1 MNHEY and CDR2 SVGEGT. This CDR3 reads CASSYSRIGSAGELFF. The CDR3 nucleotides are TGTGCCAGCAGTTACTCGAGGATAGGGAGTGCCGGGGAGCTGTTTTTT.

The rearrangement links TRBV4-2 to TRBJ2-1, with D unclear. Trimming took 0 bases from V and 2 from J, leaving 8 bases between them. There are 15 residues in the CDR3. Germline CDR1 and CDR2: LGHNA and YNFKEQ. For the CDR3, the DNA is TGTGCCAGCAGCCAAGAAAGGATACCCTACAATGAGCAGTTCTTC. It specifies CASSQERIPYNEQFF.

The genes are TRBV6-2 or TRBV6-3 and TRBJ2-1; 9 nucleotides align to TRBD2. Trimming cost V 0 bases and J 12 bases; bases outside gene matches: 15. The CDR3 sequence is 17 residues long. The germline V gene encodes CDR1 MNHEY and CDR2 SVGEGT. The CDR3 spells CASSYSRLLAGEEVQFF. Here the CDR3 DNA reads TGTGCCAGCAGTTACTCGAGGTTATTAGCGGGAGAGGAGGTGCAGTTCTTC.

This sequence joins TRBV27 and TRBJ2-1, with 7 positions matching TRBD2. The junction had 8 bases not matched to a gene; V was cut back by 6 bases and J by 6 bases. This CDR3 spans 14 amino acids. Germline values: CDR1 MNHEY, CDR2 SMNVEV (reference sequence). CDR3 residues: CASRDLAASNEQFF. CDR3 DNA: TGTGCCAGCAGAGACCTAGCGGCAAGCAATGAGCAGTTCTTC.

The chain is built from TRBV15 and TRBJ2-4; no clear D. V gave up 3 bases and J gave up 9 bases, with 21 bases separating them. The CDR3 spans 16 residues. Germline V CDR1 and CDR2: LNHNV, YYDKDF (reference sequence). The CDR3 is CATSSGPEMSKGIQYF. In DNA form, the CDR3 reads TGTGCCACCAGCAGCGGTCCCGAGATGTCGAAGGGCATTCAGTACTTC.

This chain uses TRBV25-1 with TRBJ2-5; 7 nucleotides align to TRBD1. The germline V gene encodes CDR1 MGHDK and CDR2 SYGVNS. Unmatched junction bases numbered 7, after V lost 4 bases and J lost 5 bases. The CDR3 loop spans 14 amino acids. Written as DNA, the CDR3 is TGTGCCAGCAGTGGCCCACAGGGGACGGAGACCCAGTACTTC. Translation gives CASSGPQGTETQYF.

This clone was counted a single time. The J gene is TRBJ2-3, the V gene TRBV15; 12 bases are a match to TRBD2. The CDR3 has 16 amino acids. Germline CDR1 and CDR2: LNHNV and YYDKDF (reference sequence). V shed 0 bases, J shed 6 bases, and the junction held 4 bases outside the gene matches. CDR3 residues: CATSRDLAGGPDTQYF. The CDR3 nucleotides read TGTGCCACCAGCAGAGACCTAGCGGGAGGGCCGGATACGCAGTATTTT. The whole variable domain, filled in from reference TRBV15 and TRBJ2-3, reads DAMVIQNPRYQVTQFGKPVTLSCSQTLNHNVMYWYQQKSSQAPKLLFHYYDKDFNNEADTPDNFQSRRPNTSFCFLDIRSPGLGDTAMYLCATSRDLAGGPDTQYFGPGTRLTVL.